The source of this TCR beta chain is a study of early T cells in non-severe SARS-CoV-2 infection. TCRdb re-called the 5' RACE reads through MiXCR, storing one row per CDR3 protein. Of around 89,000 distinct CDR3 sequences in the sample, roughly 14% were seen once. This clonotype was counted between two and nine times. V lost 2 bases and J lost 4, with 12 bases in between. Germline CDR1 reads SQVTM; CDR2 reads ANQGSEA. This CDR3 is built from 14 residues. The sample comprised whole blood. The rearrangement links TRBV29-1 to TRBJ2-1; a possible D gene is TRBD1 (5 bases). The TCR originated in an adult who was a healthcare worker with PCR-confirmed SARS-CoV-2 infection or an uninfected control (not recorded which). In DNA, the CDR3 is TGCAGCGTTGAAAGGGGCACGGCGTACAATGAGCAGTTCTTC. Protein sequence: CSVERGTAYNEQFF.